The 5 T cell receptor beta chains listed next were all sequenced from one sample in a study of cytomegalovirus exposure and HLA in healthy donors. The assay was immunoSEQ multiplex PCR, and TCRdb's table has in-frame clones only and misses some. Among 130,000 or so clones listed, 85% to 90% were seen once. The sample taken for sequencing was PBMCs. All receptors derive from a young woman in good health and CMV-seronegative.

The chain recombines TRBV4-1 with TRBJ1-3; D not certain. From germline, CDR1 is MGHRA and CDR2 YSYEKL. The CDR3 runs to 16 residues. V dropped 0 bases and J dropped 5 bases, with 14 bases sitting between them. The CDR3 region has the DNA TGCGCCAGCAGCCAAGATGCGACAAAGCTGAGAAACACCATATATTTT. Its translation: CASSQDATKLRNTIYF.

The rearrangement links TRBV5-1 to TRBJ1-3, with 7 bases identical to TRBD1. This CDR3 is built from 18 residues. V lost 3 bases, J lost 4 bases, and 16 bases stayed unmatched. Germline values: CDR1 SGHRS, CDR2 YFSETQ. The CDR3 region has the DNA TGCGCCAGCAGCTCAGGACTCCAGACCGGGACAGCAGGAAACACCATATATTTT. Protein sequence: CASSSGLQTGTAGNTIYF.

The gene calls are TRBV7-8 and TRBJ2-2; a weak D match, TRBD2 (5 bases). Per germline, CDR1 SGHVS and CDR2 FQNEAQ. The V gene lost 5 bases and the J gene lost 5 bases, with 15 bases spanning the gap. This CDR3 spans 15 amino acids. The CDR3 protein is CASSLPRTPTGELFF. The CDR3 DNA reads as TGTGCCAGCAGCCTCCCCCGGACTCCAACCGGGGAGCTGTTTTTT.

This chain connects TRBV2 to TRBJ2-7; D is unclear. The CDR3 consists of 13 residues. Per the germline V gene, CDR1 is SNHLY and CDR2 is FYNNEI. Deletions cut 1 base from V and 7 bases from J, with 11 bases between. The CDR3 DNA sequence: TGTGCCAGCAGTGAAGTCCAGGCTACGGAGCAGTACTTC. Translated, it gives CASSEVQATEQYF. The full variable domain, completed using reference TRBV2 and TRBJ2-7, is EPEVTQTPSHQVTQMGQEVILRCVPISNHLYFYWYRQILGQKVEFLVSFYNNEISEKSEIFDDQFSVERPDGSNFTLKIRSTKLEDSAMYFCASSEVQATEQYFGPGTRLTVT.

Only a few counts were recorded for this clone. The CDR3 sequence: CASSIGGGQGSQPQHF. As DNA, the CDR3 is TGTGCCAGTAGTATAGGCGGGGGGCAGGGTTCTCAGCCCCAGCATTTT. The chain couples TRBV19 to TRBJ1-5; tentatively, D is TRBD1 (6 bases). Germline-derived CDR1 and CDR2 are LNHDA and SQIVND (reference sequence). The CDR3 runs to 16 residues. V was cut by 1 base and J by 6 bases, with 16 bases left in between.